The present TCR beta chain was sequenced within a study of identical twins. As to this clonotype: No antigen is known for it.

Study conclusions and caveats: Possibly, invariant MAIT and iNKT cells partly confounded zero-insertion analyses. Within cord blood, abundant beta clonotypes carried fewer insertions, but memory repertoires showed no such trend.

A universal primer site was created by template switching, with the cDNA bearing unique molecular identifiers. One entry per CDR3 protein results from TCRdb running MiXCR on the 5' RACE reads. The sample includes 500,000 to 550,000 distinct CDR3 sequences, 20% to 25% of them seen just once. This sample was shared with a second study, whose subject was yellow fever vaccine responses in identical twins. That work states: Vaccine-induced T cell responses in twins were reportedly observed to appear partly convergent, partly personalized.

Sequencing was done on a sample of CD4+ T cells sorted from blood. The receptor's source is a woman aged 18-29 years in good health.

CDR3 sequence: CASSLSPGGPGGELFF. DNA of the CDR3: TGTGCCAGCAGTTTAAGCCCGGGAGGGCCAGGCGGGGAGCTGTTTTTT. The gene calls are TRBV12-3 or TRBV12-4 and TRBJ2-2; 8 bases are a match to TRBD2. There are 16 residues in the CDR3. Losses at the gene ends were 2 bases for V and 7 bases for J; bases not matched to a gene: 9.